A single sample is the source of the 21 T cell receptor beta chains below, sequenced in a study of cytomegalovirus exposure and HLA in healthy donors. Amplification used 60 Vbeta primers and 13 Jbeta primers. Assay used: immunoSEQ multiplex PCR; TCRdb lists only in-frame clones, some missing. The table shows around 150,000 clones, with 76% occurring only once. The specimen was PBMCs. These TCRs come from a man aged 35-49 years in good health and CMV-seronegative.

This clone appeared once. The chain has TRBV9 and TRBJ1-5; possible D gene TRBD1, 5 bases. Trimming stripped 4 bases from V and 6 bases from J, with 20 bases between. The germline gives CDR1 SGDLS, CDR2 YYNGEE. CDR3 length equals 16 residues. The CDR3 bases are TGTGCCAGCAGCCCCCACGGGGGGGGTAAAGGTCAGCCCCAGCATTTT. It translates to CASSPHGGGKGQPQHF.

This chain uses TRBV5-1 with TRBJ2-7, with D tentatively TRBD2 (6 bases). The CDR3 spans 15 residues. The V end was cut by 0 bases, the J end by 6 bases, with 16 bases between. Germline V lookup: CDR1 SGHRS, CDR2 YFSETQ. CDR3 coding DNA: TGCGCCAGCAGCTTGGATCCCATCGGGGGTTTCGAGCAGTACTTC. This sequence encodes CASSLDPIGGFEQYF.

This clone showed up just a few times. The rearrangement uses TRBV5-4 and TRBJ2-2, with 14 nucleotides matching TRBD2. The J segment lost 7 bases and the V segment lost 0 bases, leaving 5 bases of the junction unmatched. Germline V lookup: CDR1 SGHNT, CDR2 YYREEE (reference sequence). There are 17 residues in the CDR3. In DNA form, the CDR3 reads TGTGCCAGCAGCTTGGGACTAGCGGGGGGGTCGAGCGGGGAGCTGTTTTTT. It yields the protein CASSLGLAGGSSGELFF.

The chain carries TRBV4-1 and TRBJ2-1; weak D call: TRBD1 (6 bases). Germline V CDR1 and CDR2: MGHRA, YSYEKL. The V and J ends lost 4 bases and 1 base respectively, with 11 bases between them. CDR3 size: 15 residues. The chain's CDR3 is CASSPVGGSYNEQFF. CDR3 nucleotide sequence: TGCGCCAGCAGCCCCGTAGGGGGATCCTACAATGAGCAGTTCTTC.

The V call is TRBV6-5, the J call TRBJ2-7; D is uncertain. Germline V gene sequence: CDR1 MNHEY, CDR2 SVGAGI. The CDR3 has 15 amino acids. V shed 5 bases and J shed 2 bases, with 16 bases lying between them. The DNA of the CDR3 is TGTGCCAGCAGTCCCCAGGTCCAGTCAACCTACGAGCAGTACTTC. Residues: CASSPQVQSTYEQYF.

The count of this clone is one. The CDR3 DNA sequence: TGTGCCAGCAGCGCTTCGGGACTCGGCATCGAGCAGTACTTC. Translated, it gives CASSASGLGIEQYF. The chain joins TRBV9 to TRBJ2-7; TRBD2 might be the D (6 bases). The V end lost 3 bases, the J end lost 6 bases, and 16 bases lay between the germline ends. This CDR3 spans 14 amino acids. Per the germline V gene, CDR1 is SGDLS and CDR2 is YYNGEE.

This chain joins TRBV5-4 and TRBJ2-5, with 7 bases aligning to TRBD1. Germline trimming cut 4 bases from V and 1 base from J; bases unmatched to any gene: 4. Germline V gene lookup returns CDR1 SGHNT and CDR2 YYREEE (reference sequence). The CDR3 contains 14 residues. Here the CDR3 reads CASSPGTVQETQYF. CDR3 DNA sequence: TGTGCCAGCAGCCCCGGGACAGTCCAAGAGACCCAGTACTTC.

CDR3 sequence (DNA): TGTGCCAGCAGCCCGGTACTAGCGGGGGCTTACAATGAGCAGTTCTTC. Translating gives CASSPVLAGAYNEQFF. The chain has TRBV14 and TRBJ2-1; 11 bases are a match to TRBD2. The trim removed 4 bases at V and 4 bases at J, leaving 6 bases unmatched. There are 16 residues in the CDR3. Per germline, CDR1 SGHDN and CDR2 FVKESK.

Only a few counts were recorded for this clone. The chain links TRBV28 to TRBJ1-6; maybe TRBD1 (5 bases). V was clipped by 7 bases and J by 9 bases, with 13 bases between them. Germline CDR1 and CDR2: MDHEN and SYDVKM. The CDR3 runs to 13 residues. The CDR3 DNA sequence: TGTGCCAGCACCGGGGGATGGTTTTCACCCCTCCACTTT. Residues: CASTGGWFSPLHF.

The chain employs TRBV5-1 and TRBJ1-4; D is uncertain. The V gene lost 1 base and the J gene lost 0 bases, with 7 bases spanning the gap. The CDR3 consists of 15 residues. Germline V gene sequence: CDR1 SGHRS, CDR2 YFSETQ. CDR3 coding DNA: TGCGCCAGCAGCTTGACAGATGCAACTAATGAAAAACTGTTTTTT. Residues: CASSLTDATNEKLFF.

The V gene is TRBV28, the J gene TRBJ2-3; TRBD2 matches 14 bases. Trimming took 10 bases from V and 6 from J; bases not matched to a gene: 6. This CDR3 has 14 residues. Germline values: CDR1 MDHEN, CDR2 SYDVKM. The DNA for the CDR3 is TGTGCCATGGGGACTAGCGGGAGCAGTGATACGCAGTATTTT. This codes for CAMGTSGSSDTQYF.

CDR3 bases: TGCGCCAGCAGCTTGGGGGTGGGAGCTAGCACAGATACGCAGTATTTT. It encodes CASSLGVGASTDTQYF. This chain links TRBV5-1 with TRBJ2-3; TRBD2 is a possible D gene (5 bases). The V gene lost 0 bases and the J gene lost 0 bases, with 11 bases spanning the gap. Per the germline V gene, CDR1 is SGHRS and CDR2 is YFSETQ. The CDR3 covers 16 residues.

In nucleotides, the CDR3 is TGCGCCAGCAGCTCCCTAGCGGGAGGGTCGACAGATACGCAGTATTTT. It yields the protein CASSSLAGGSTDTQYF. V gene TRBV5-1 combines with J gene TRBJ2-3, with 12 bases aligning to TRBD2. V shed 3 bases, J shed 3 bases, and the junction held 5 bases outside the gene matches. Germline V CDR1 and CDR2: SGHRS, YFSETQ. This CDR3 comprises 16 residues.

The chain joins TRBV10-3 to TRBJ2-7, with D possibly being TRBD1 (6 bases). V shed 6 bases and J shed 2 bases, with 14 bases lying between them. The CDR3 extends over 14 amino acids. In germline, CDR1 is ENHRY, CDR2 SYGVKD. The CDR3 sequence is CAIRGAGDTYEQYF. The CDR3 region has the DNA TGTGCCATCAGGGGGGCAGGGGACACCTACGAGCAGTACTTC.

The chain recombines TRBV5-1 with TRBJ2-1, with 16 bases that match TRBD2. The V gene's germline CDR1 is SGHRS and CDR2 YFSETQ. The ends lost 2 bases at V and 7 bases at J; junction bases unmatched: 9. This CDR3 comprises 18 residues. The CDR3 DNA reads TGCGCCAGCAGCTTTCCCGGGACTAGCGGGGGGGACCCTAATGAGCAGTTCTTC. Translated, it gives CASSFPGTSGGDPNEQFF.

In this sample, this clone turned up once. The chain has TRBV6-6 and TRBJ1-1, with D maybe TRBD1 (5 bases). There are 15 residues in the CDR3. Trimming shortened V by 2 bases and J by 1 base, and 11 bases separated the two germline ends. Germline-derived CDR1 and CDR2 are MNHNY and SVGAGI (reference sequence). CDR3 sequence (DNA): TGTGCCAGCAGTTACGCGGGACGCTCGAACACTGAAGCTTTCTTT. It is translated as CASSYAGRSNTEAFF.

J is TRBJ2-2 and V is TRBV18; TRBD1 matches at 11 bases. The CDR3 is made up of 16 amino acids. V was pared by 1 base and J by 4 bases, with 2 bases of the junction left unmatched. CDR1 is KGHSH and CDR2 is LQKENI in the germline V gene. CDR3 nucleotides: TGTGCCAGCTCACCACAAGGGACAGGGGGCACCGGGGAGCTGTTTTTT. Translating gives CASSPQGTGGTGELFF.

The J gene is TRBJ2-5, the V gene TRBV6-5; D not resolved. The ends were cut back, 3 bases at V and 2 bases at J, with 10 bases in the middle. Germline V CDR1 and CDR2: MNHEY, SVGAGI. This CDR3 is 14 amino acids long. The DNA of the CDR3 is TGTGCCAGCAGTTATTCCGCTAGTCAAGAGACCCAGTACTTC. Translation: CASSYSASQETQYF.

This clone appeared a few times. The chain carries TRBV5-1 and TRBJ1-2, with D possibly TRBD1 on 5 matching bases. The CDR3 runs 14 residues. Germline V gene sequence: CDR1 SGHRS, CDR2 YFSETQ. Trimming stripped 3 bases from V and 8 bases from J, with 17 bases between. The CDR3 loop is CASSSTPTGDGYTF. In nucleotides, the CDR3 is TGCGCCAGCAGCTCTACTCCCACAGGTGACGGCTACACCTTC.

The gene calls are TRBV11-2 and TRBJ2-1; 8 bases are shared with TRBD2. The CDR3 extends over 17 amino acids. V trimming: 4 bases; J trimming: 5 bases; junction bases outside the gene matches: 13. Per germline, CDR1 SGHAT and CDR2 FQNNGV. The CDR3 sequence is CASSSSDPTSGHNEQFF. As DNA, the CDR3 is TGTGCCAGCAGCTCCTCGGACCCCACTAGCGGACACAATGAGCAGTTCTTC.

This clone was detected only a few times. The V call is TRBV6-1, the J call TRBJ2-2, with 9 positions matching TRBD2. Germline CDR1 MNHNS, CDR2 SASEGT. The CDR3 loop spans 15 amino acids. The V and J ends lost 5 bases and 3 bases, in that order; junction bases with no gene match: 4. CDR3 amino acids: CASSPSGIYTGELFF. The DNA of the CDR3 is TGTGCCAGCAGTCCTAGCGGGATATACACCGGGGAGCTGTTTTTT.